The rows below give T cell receptor beta chains drawn from one sample of a study of cytomegalovirus exposure and HLA in healthy donors. Clones were read by immunoSEQ multiplex PCR, and TCRdb kept only the in-frame ones, dropping some. The sample gives around 230,000 clones, 82% of which show up once; nearly 6% is in the top ten. The sample taken for sequencing was PBMCs. Every receptor here comes from a man aged 40-49 years in good health and CMV-seropositive. Each CDR3 is given with its conserved first and last residue. Fields, in order: J gene, D gene, V gene, CDR3 length, clone size, CDR3 protein, CDR3 DNA. The D gene is left open where the match is weak. Only part of the rows carry a size: once, few, many, or a class if the clone is expanded.

J gene: TRBJ1-5; D gene: .; V gene: TRBV6-5; CDR3 length: 13; clone size: .; CDR3 protein: CASRQGLDQPQHF; CDR3 DNA: TGTGCCAGCAGGCAGGGTTTAGATCAACCCCAGCATTTT
J gene: TRBJ2-1; D gene: TRBD1; V gene: TRBV7-3; CDR3 length: 14; clone size: .; CDR3 protein: CASSTGGSYNEQFF; CDR3 DNA: TGTGCCAGCAGCACAGGGGGGTCCTACAATGAGCAGTTCTTC
J gene: TRBJ2-2; D gene: .; V gene: TRBV29-1; CDR3 length: 12; clone size: .; CDR3 protein: CSVLAGTGELFF; CDR3 DNA: TGCAGCGTTCTCGCAGGGACCGGGGAGCTGTTTTTT
J gene: TRBJ1-2; D gene: .; V gene: TRBV25-1; CDR3 length: 14; clone size: .; CDR3 protein: CASSEYGQGYGYTF; CDR3 DNA: TGTGCCAGCAGTGAATACGGCCAGGGCTATGGCTACACCTTC
J gene: TRBJ1-3; D gene: TRBD1; V gene: TRBV5-1; CDR3 length: 14; clone size: .; CDR3 protein: CASSWTGFGNTIYF; CDR3 DNA: TGCGCCAGCAGCTGGACAGGGTTTGGAAACACCATATATTTT
J gene: TRBJ1-1; D gene: TRBD1; V gene: TRBV5-5; CDR3 length: 15; clone size: .; CDR3 protein: CASSFLVGQGNEAFF; CDR3 DNA: TGTGCCAGCAGCTTCCTTGTGGGACAGGGGAATGAAGCTTTCTTT
J gene: TRBJ1-3; D gene: .; V gene: TRBV6-5; CDR3 length: 16; clone size: .; CDR3 protein: CASSYSSPSLGNTIYF; CDR3 DNA: TGTGCCAGCAGTTACTCCTCCCCCTCCCTCGGAAACACCATATATTTT
J gene: TRBJ2-1; D gene: TRBD2; V gene: TRBV9; CDR3 length: 12; clone size: .; CDR3 protein: CASSVAAGEQFF; CDR3 DNA: TGTGCCAGCAGCGTAGCAGCGGGAGAGCAGTTCTTC
J gene: TRBJ2-7; D gene: TRBD2; V gene: TRBV6-1; CDR3 length: 14; clone size: .; CDR3 protein: CASSYLSGAYEQYF; CDR3 DNA: TGTGCCAGCAGTTATCTGAGCGGGGCTTACGAGCAGTACTTC
J gene: TRBJ2-6; D gene: TRBD1; V gene: TRBV19; CDR3 length: 17; clone size: .; CDR3 protein: CASSIGTGTSGANVLTF; CDR3 DNA: TGTGCCAGTAGTATTGGGACAGGGACATCTGGGGCCAACGTCCTGACTTTC
J gene: TRBJ2-5; D gene: .; V gene: TRBV7-2; CDR3 length: 12; clone size: .; CDR3 protein: CASSLPGKTQYF; CDR3 DNA: TGTGCCAGCAGCCTCCCGGGGAAGACCCAGTACTTC
J gene: TRBJ2-2; D gene: TRBD2; V gene: TRBV7-9; CDR3 length: 12; clone size: once; CDR3 protein: CASTAGGGELFF; CDR3 DNA: TGTGCCAGCACGGCGGGAGGCGGGGAGCTGTTTTTT
J gene: TRBJ1-2; D gene: .; V gene: TRBV6-5; CDR3 length: 13; clone size: few; CDR3 protein: CASSKQQNYGYTF; CDR3 DNA: TGTGCCTCCTCCAAACAGCAAAATTATGGCTACACCTTC
J gene: TRBJ2-7; D gene: .; V gene: TRBV27; CDR3 length: 13; clone size: .; CDR3 protein: CASSFTAAYEQYF; CDR3 DNA: TGTGCCAGCAGTTTTACAGCAGCCTACGAGCAGTACTTC
J gene: TRBJ2-5; D gene: .; V gene: TRBV18; CDR3 length: 12; clone size: .; CDR3 protein: CASSDSQETQYF; CDR3 DNA: TGTGCCAGCTCAGACAGTCAAGAGACCCAGTACTTC
J gene: TRBJ2-3; D gene: TRBD2; V gene: TRBV5-6; CDR3 length: 15; clone size: once; CDR3 protein: CASSFLSGTRDTQYF; CDR3 DNA: TGTGCCAGCAGCTTCCTTAGCGGGACCAGAGATACGCAGTATTTT
J gene: TRBJ2-1; D gene: TRBD2; V gene: TRBV6-5; CDR3 length: 13; clone size: .; CDR3 protein: CASSSGDYNEQFF; CDR3 DNA: TGTGCCAGCAGTAGCGGGGACTACAATGAGCAGTTCTTC
J gene: TRBJ2-3; D gene: TRBD2; V gene: TRBV29-1; CDR3 length: 13; clone size: .; CDR3 protein: CSVSSPLAGGKYF; CDR3 DNA: TGCAGCGTGTCATCCCCCTTAGCGGGAGGGAAATATTTT